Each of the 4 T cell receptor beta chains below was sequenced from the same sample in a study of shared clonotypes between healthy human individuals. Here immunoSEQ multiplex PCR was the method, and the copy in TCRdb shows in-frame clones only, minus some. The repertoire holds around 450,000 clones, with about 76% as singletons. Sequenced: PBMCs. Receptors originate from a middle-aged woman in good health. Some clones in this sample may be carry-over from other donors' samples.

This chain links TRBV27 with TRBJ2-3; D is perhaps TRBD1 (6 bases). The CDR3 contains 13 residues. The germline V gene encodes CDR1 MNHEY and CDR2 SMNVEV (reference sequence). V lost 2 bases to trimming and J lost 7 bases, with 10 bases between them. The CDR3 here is CASSLGGMNTQYF. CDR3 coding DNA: TGTGCCAGCAGTTTAGGGGGCATGAATACGCAGTATTTT.

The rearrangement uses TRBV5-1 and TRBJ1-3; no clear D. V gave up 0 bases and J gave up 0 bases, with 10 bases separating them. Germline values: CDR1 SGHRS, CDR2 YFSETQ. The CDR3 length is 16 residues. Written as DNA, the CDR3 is TGCGCCAGCAGCTTGGAAGCAGCGAGCTCTGGAAACACCATATATTTT. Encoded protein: CASSLEAASSGNTIYF.

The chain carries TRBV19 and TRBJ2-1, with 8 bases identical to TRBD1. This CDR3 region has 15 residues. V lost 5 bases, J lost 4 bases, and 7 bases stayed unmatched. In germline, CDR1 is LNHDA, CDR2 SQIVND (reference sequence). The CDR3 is CASSPTGGNYNEQFF. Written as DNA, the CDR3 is TGTGCCAGTAGTCCAACAGGGGGGAATTACAATGAGCAGTTCTTC.

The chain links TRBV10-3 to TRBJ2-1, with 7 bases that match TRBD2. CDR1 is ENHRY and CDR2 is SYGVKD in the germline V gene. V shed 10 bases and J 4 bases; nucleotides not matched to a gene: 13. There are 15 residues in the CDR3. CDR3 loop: CATAPSLAQYNEQFF. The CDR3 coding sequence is TGTGCCACGGCCCCTTCACTAGCGCAATACAATGAGCAGTTCTTC.